This T cell receptor beta chain came from a study of cytomegalovirus exposure and HLA in healthy donors. Study-wide results and caveats: Earlier analysis looked at TCR beta V segments, and most were productive about 90% or about 30% of the time.

This clone was seen once. The target antigen is unknown. Germline CDR1 is LGHNA and CDR2 is YNFKEQ. The CDR3 covers 11 residues. V lost 2 bases, J lost 12 bases, and 8 bases lay in between. Researchers ran the PCR with 60 Vbeta and 13 Jbeta primers. The repertoire was sequenced with immunoSEQ multiplex PCR; TCRdb's copy has only in-frame clones and lacks some. The sample lists about 130,000 clones, approximately 60% occurring once. J is TRBJ2-1 and V is TRBV4-2; D might be TRBD2 (5 bases). Sequencing was carried out using PBMCs. This TCR was recovered from a human donor in good health. The CDR3 loop is CASSQKEVQFF. The CDR3 DNA follows: TGTGCCAGCAGCCAAAAGGAGGTGCAGTTCTTC.